The 20 T cell receptor beta chains in this list originate from one sample, sequenced in a study of OX40 agonist ivuxolimab in advanced cancers. Generated by immunoSEQ multiplex PCR, the TCRdb table keeps only in-frame clones and is missing some. The table shows about 47,000 clones, with around 86% occurring only once. Specimen: CD4+ or CD8+ T cells sorted from blood, collected in a trial of the OX40 agonist ivuxolimab. The receptors come from an adult with an advanced solid tumor such as melanoma, head and neck, liver or kidney cancer.

The rearrangement links TRBV5-5 to TRBJ2-7, with 10 bases matching TRBD1. After removal of 1 base from V and 4 bases from J, the junction contained 5 bases not matched to a gene. The germline V gene has CDR1 SGHKS and CDR2 YYEKEE (reference sequence). This CDR3 comprises 15 residues. The DNA for the CDR3 is TGTGCCAGCAGCTTGTCTAGGACAGGGGGATACGAGCAGTACTTC. Protein sequence: CASSLSRTGGYEQYF. The entire variable domain, with the rest obtained from reference TRBV5-5 and TRBJ2-7, is as follows: DAGVTQSPTHLIKTRGQQVTLRCSPISGHKSVSWYQQVLGQGPQFIFQYYEKEERGRGNFPDRFSARQFPNYSSELNVNALLLGDSALYLCASSLSRTGGYEQYFGPGTRLTVT.

The chain is built from TRBV7-6 and TRBJ1-1; D perhaps matches TRBD1 (5 bases). Trimming removed 1 base at V and 0 bases at J, with 6 bases between. The CDR3 sequence is 14 residues long. Germline V gene sequence: CDR1 SGHVS, CDR2 FNYEAQ. The CDR3 DNA reads TGTGCCAGCAGCTTAGGGACATTGAACACTGAAGCTTTCTTT. Protein product: CASSLGTLNTEAFF.

J is TRBJ2-3 and V is TRBV28; D remains ambiguous. Trimming cost V 6 bases and J 2 bases, with 18 bases left between them. CDR1 is MDHEN, CDR2 SYDVKM, per germline. This CDR3 is 16 amino acids long. The CDR3 nucleotides are TGTGCCAGCAGGGAAACGAGTCAATCAGACACAGATACGCAGTATTTT. Translating gives CASRETSQSDTDTQYF. The full variable domain, rest sourced from reference TRBV28 and TRBJ2-3, is DVKVTQSSRYLVKRTGEKVFLECVQDMDHENMFWYRQDPGLGLRLIYFSYDVKMKEKGDIPEGYSVSREKKERFSLILESASTNQTSMYLCASRETSQSDTDTQYFGPGTRLTVL.

J is TRBJ2-7 and V is TRBV27; 12 nucleotides align to TRBD2. V lost 6 bases, J lost 2 bases, and 5 bases stayed unmatched. The germline CDR1 and CDR2 sequences are MNHEY and SMNVEV (reference sequence). CDR3 length equals 15 residues. CDR3 in amino acids: CASSQLAGGAYEQYF. Here the CDR3 DNA reads TGTGCCAGCAGCCAACTAGCGGGGGGAGCCTACGAGCAGTACTTC.

The chain has TRBV28 and TRBJ1-5; no firm D call. Trimming stripped 5 bases from V and 2 bases from J, with 10 bases between. Looked up from germline, CDR1 is MDHEN and CDR2 is SYDVKM. The CDR3 extends over 14 amino acids. The chain's CDR3 is CASSPHLGNQPQHF. The CDR3 region has the DNA TGTGCCAGCAGTCCCCACTTGGGCAATCAGCCCCAGCATTTT.

The V call is TRBV5-1, the J call TRBJ2-2; 9 bases map to TRBD1. Germline CDR1 reads SGHRS; CDR2 reads YFSETQ. Losses at the gene ends were 3 bases for V and 2 bases for J; bases not matched to a gene: 2. The CDR3 is 15 residues long. CDR3 amino acids: CASSWTGVNTGELFF. CDR3 DNA: TGCGCCAGCAGCTGGACAGGGGTTAACACCGGGGAGCTGTTTTTT.

The chain couples TRBV2 to TRBJ1-1; a weak D match, TRBD1 (5 bases). V lost 0 bases and J 11 bases, leaving 13 bases between the germline ends. Germline values: CDR1 SNHLY, CDR2 FYNNEI. This CDR3 comprises 13 residues. CDR3 nucleotide sequence: TGTGCCAGCAGTGAAGCCTCGACAGAAGGGGCTTTCTTT. Translating it yields CASSEASTEGAFF.

V and J are TRBV13 and TRBJ2-7; 9 positions agree with TRBD2. The CDR3 totals 15 residues. Unmatched junction bases numbered 6, after V lost 2 bases and J lost 4 bases. CDR1 is PRHDT and CDR2 is FYEKMQ in the germline V gene (reference sequence). As DNA, the CDR3 is TGTGCCAGCAGCTTAAAGGGACTAGCTTTGTACGAGCAGTACTTC. Translated: CASSLKGLALYEQYF.

This chain joins TRBV6-1 and TRBJ2-7; D not resolved. This CDR3 region has 13 residues. Trimming removed 6 bases at V and 5 bases at J, with 14 bases between. Looked up from germline, CDR1 is MNHNS and CDR2 is SASEGT. CDR3 in amino acids: CASSPIPIHEQYF. The CDR3 DNA reads TGTGCCAGCAGCCCTATCCCCATCCACGAGCAGTACTTC.

The chain carries TRBV4-1 and TRBJ1-2; TRBD1 agrees at 9 bases. Trimming at V came to 2 bases and at J to 7 bases, leaving 2 bases not matched to a gene. Germline V gives CDR1 MGHRA, CDR2 YSYEKL. This CDR3 is 13 amino acids long. This CDR3 reads CASSQRTGAGYTF. The CDR3 coding sequence is TGCGCCAGCAGCCAAAGGACAGGGGCTGGCTACACCTTC.

The CDR3 DNA sequence: TGTGCCAGCAGTTATGGGACCGACGGTTCACCCCTCCACTTT. It translates to CASSYGTDGSPLHF. The chain couples TRBV27 to TRBJ1-6; weak D call: TRBD1 (5 bases). The V and J ends lost 4 bases and 9 bases respectively, with 13 bases between them. CDR1 and CDR2 (germline): MNHEY, SMNVEV (reference sequence). CDR3 size: 14 residues.

CDR3 protein: CASSSPTGISREDYGYTF. The CDR3 DNA sequence: TGTGCCAGCAGCTCCCCGACAGGAATTAGCCGCGAGGACTATGGCTACACCTTC. The chain couples TRBV7-9 to TRBJ1-2, with D maybe TRBD1 (6 bases). CDR1 SEHNR and CDR2 FQNEAQ come from the germline V gene (reference sequence). Trimming removed 4 bases at V and 3 bases at J, with 24 bases between. This CDR3 comprises 18 residues.

The CDR3 DNA follows: TGTGCCAGCAGTTTATCGAGCGGGAGGGCGTTCTACAATGAGCAGTTCTTC. It codes for CASSLSSGRAFYNEQFF. This chain joins TRBV27 and TRBJ2-1, with TRBD2 identical over 10 bases. This CDR3 has 17 residues. Trimming took 0 bases from V and 3 from J; bases not matched to a gene: 5. Germline assignment: CDR1 MNHEY and CDR2 SMNVEV (reference sequence).

This chain connects TRBV6-4 to TRBJ2-1; possible D gene TRBD2, 5 bases. The CDR3 covers 16 residues. V was cut by 6 bases and J by 0 bases, with 15 bases left in between. CDR1 and CDR2 (germline): MRHNA, SNTAGT. The CDR3 sequence: CASREEPTTSYNEQFF. CDR3 bases: TGTGCCAGCAGGGAGGAACCTACTACCTCCTACAATGAGCAGTTCTTC.

The CDR3 coding sequence is TGTGCCAGCAGTTACTCGGACGAGACCCAGTACTTC. Translated: CASSYSDETQYF. The chain combines TRBV6-6 with TRBJ2-5; D gene uncertain. V gave up 0 bases and J gave up 5 bases, with 4 bases separating them. Germline CDR1 is MNHNY and CDR2 is SVGAGI (reference sequence). The CDR3 sequence is 12 residues long.

This sequence joins TRBV28 and TRBJ2-5; the D gene is possibly TRBD1 (5 bases). The germline CDR1 and CDR2 sequences are MDHEN and SYDVKM. V lost 3 bases, J lost 4 bases, and 21 bases lay in between. The CDR3 runs to 17 residues. CDR3 in DNA: TGTGCCAGCAGTTTTAACCTCCGAGAACAGGAAGGAGAGACCCAGTACTTC. Translated, it gives CASSFNLREQEGETQYF.

The rearrangement joins TRBV9 to TRBJ1-4; weak D call: TRBD1 (6 bases). Looked up from germline, CDR1 is SGDLS and CDR2 is YYNGEE. The CDR3 has 15 residues. V was shortened by 3 bases and J by 0 bases, with 9 bases between the two germline ends. The CDR3 region is CASSATGTTNEKLFF. CDR3 coding DNA: TGTGCCAGCAGCGCAACAGGGACAACTAATGAAAAACTGTTTTTT.

This chain connects TRBV6-5 to TRBJ1-3, with 10 nucleotides matching TRBD1. V dropped 2 bases and J dropped 4; count of bases not matched to a gene: 2. Germline V gene sequence: CDR1 MNHEY, CDR2 SVGAGI. The CDR3 has 15 residues. CDR3 amino acids: CASSYGTGAGNTIYF. CDR3 coding DNA: TGTGCCAGCAGTTACGGGACAGGGGCCGGAAACACCATATATTTT.

There are a few counts of this clone. The chain employs TRBV6-1 and TRBJ2-7; D uncertain. CDR1 is MNHNS, CDR2 SASEGT, per germline. The CDR3 consists of 11 residues. V was cut by 5 bases and J by 4 bases, with 6 bases left in between. The CDR3 sequence is CASSLIYEQYF. The CDR3 region has the DNA TGTGCCAGCAGTCTCATTTACGAGCAGTACTTC.

The chain links TRBV30 to TRBJ1-1; TRBD1 matches at 7 bases. Trimming at V came to 1 base and at J to 3 bases, leaving 2 bases not matched to a gene. CDR3 length equals 13 residues. Germline V gene lookup returns CDR1 GTSNPN and CDR2 SVGIG (reference sequence). In nucleotides, the CDR3 is TGTGCCTGGAGTGGGGACAGATACACTGAAGCTTTCTTT. Its translation is CAWSGDRYTEAFF.